Shown below are 18 T cell receptor beta chains from a single sample sequenced in a study of T cell responses to AZD1222 COVID-19 vaccine. Repertoires were generated with immunoSEQ multiplex PCR, while TCRdb's copy carries only in-frame clones and drops some. The data contain some 120,000 clones, 80% to 90% of them singletons. This specimen was peripheral blood, taken on day 0 of AZD1222 vaccination. These receptors all stem from an adult in good health.

The rearrangement links TRBV5-1 to TRBJ2-5; D may be TRBD2 (5 bases). V was pared by 1 base and J by 5 bases, with 15 bases between. Germline lookup yields CDR1 SGHRS and CDR2 YFSETQ. The CDR3 covers 15 residues. CDR3 DNA sequence: TGCGCCAGCAGCTTGAACCTAGCCTCCGGGGAGACCCAGTACTTC. This encodes CASSLNLASGETQYF.

The J gene is TRBJ2-3, the V gene TRBV29-1, with D tentatively TRBD2 (5 bases). The CDR3 extends over 14 amino acids. Germline CDR1 reads SQVTM; CDR2 reads ANQGSEA. V lost 2 bases, J lost 1 base, and 10 bases lay in between. The CDR3 loop reads CSVESGIGTDTQYF. In DNA form, the CDR3 reads TGCAGCGTTGAATCCGGGATTGGCACAGATACGCAGTATTTT.

Comment on this clone: This CDR3 is also generated by other DNA sequences in the sample. V usage is TRBV5-1 and J usage is TRBJ2-5, with D perhaps matching TRBD1 (6 bases). Trimming cost V 3 bases and J 0 bases, with 9 bases left between them. The V gene's germline CDR1 is SGHRS and CDR2 YFSETQ. CDR3 length equals 14 residues. This CDR3 is CASSSGQNQETQYF. The DNA for the CDR3 is TGCGCCAGCAGCTCCGGACAGAACCAAGAGACCCAGTACTTC.

This clone was counted once. The chain links TRBV28 to TRBJ1-4; a possible D gene is TRBD1 (5 bases). Germline CDR1 is MDHEN and CDR2 is SYDVKM. The CDR3 length is 15 residues. V lost 3 bases and J 2 bases, leaving 10 bases between the germline ends. The CDR3 region is CASSFRGFTNEKLFF. In DNA form, the CDR3 reads TGTGCCAGCAGTTTTAGGGGTTTTACTAATGAAAAACTGTTTTTT.

This sequence joins TRBV6-6 and TRBJ2-2, with D possibly TRBD2 on 6 matching bases. Trimming pared 2 bases from V and 6 bases from J, leaving 10 bases between. Germline V gene sequence: CDR1 MNHNY, CDR2 SVGAGI (reference sequence). This CDR3 region has 14 residues. The CDR3 nucleotides read TGTGCCAGCAGTTACCTCGGGAGTTCCGGGGAGCTGTTTTTT. Encoded protein: CASSYLGSSGELFF.

V usage is TRBV18 and J usage is TRBJ1-5, with 9 bases that match TRBD1. The CDR3 contains 14 residues. Per the germline V gene, CDR1 is KGHSH and CDR2 is LQKENI. Losses at the gene ends were 5 bases for V and 6 bases for J; bases not matched to a gene: 5. CDR3 sequence (DNA): TGTGCCAGCTCATCCCGACAGGGGGTTCAGCCCCAGCATTTT. It codes for CASSSRQGVQPQHF. Variable domain in full (rest from reference TRBV18 and TRBJ1-5): NAGVMQNPRHLVRRRGQEARLRCSPMKGHSHVYWYRQLPEEGLKFMVYLQKENIIDESGMPKERFSAEFPKEGPSILRIQQVVRGDSAAYFCASSSRQGVQPQHFGDGTRLSIL.

The V gene is TRBV11-3, the J gene TRBJ2-2, with TRBD1 matching over 8 bases. Per germline, CDR1 SGHNT and CDR2 YENEEA. V trimming: 6 bases; J trimming: 4 bases; junction bases outside the gene matches: 7. This CDR3 spans 15 amino acids. CDR3 nucleotide sequence: TGTGCCAGCAGTTTTGCAGGGGGCGGCACCGGGGAGCTGTTTTTT. Its protein is CASSFAGGGTGELFF.

The count of this clone is one. V gene TRBV28 combines with J gene TRBJ1-2; 11 bases line up with TRBD1. Germline-derived CDR1 and CDR2 are MDHEN and SYDVKM. The CDR3 is made up of 13 amino acids. Trimming cost V 6 bases and J 6 bases; bases outside gene matches: 3. CDR3 sequence reads: CASRGDRGDGYTF. The CDR3 bases are TGTGCCAGCAGGGGGGACAGGGGGGATGGCTACACCTTC.

This chain joins TRBV15 and TRBJ1-4, with unresolved D. The CDR3 extends over 17 amino acids. CDR1 and CDR2 from the germline V gene are LNHNV and YYDKDF (reference sequence). The ends were cut back, 2 bases at V and 0 bases at J, with 13 bases in the middle. This CDR3 is CATSRRRTGTTNEKLFF. CDR3 DNA: TGTGCCACCAGCAGACGCCGGACCGGAACAACTAATGAAAAACTGTTTTTT.

The chain is built from TRBV19 and TRBJ2-1; 8 nucleotides align to TRBD2. Germline V gene data show CDR1 as LNHDA and CDR2 as SQIVND (reference sequence). The CDR3 covers 14 residues. J gave up 4 bases and V 5 bases, and 4 bases lay outside the gene matches. The CDR3 nucleotides read TGTGCCAGTAGTCCGGGACTAGGATACAATGAGCAGTTCTTC. It yields the protein CASSPGLGYNEQFF. The entire variable domain, with the rest obtained from reference TRBV19 and TRBJ2-1, is as follows: DGGITQSPKYLFRKEGQNVTLSCEQNLNHDAMYWYRQDPGQGLRLIYYSQIVNDFQKGDIAEGYSVSREKKESFPLTVTSAQKNPTAFYLCASSPGLGYNEQFFGPGTRLTVL.

V is TRBV19 and J is TRBJ2-2; 9 bases align to TRBD2. Germline assignment: CDR1 LNHDA and CDR2 SQIVND (reference sequence). CDR3 size: 16 residues. V shed 1 base, J shed 5 bases, and the junction held 5 bases outside the gene matches. CDR3 sequence (DNA): TGTGCCAGTAGTATAGCTGGGGGACTAGCTACCGGGGAGCTGTTTTTT. It codes for CASSIAGGLATGELFF. Drawing the rest from reference TRBV19 and TRBJ2-2, the complete variable domain is DGGITQSPKYLFRKEGQNVTLSCEQNLNHDAMYWYRQDPGQGLRLIYYSQIVNDFQKGDIAEGYSVSREKKESFPLTVTSAQKNPTAFYLCASSIAGGLATGELFFGEGSRLTVL.

This clone was recorded many times. The chain combines TRBV5-8 with TRBJ1-3; D is ambiguous. The CDR3 totals 15 residues. Trimming left V 1 base short and J 0 bases short, with 8 bases between. Germline V lookup: CDR1 SGHTS, CDR2 YDEGEE. CDR3 sequence: CASSLKLTSGNTIYF. CDR3 nucleotides: TGTGCCAGCAGCTTGAAGCTGACCTCTGGAAACACCATATATTTT.

V usage is TRBV27 and J usage is TRBJ1-1; no clear D. The CDR3 has 14 residues. Germline-derived CDR1 and CDR2 are MNHEY and SMNVEV (reference sequence). Trimming removed 2 bases from V and 5 bases from J, with 12 bases in between. The CDR3 region is CASSLDGRRTEAFF. CDR3 nucleotide sequence: TGTGCCAGCAGTTTAGATGGGCGCAGGACTGAAGCTTTCTTT.

This clone is categorized as medium-sized (0.01 to 0.1%). This chain links TRBV10-3 with TRBJ1-2, with D unclear. Trimming left V 1 base short and J 1 base short, with 7 bases between. Per germline, CDR1 ENHRY and CDR2 SYGVKD. This CDR3 is 14 amino acids long. CDR3 in DNA: TGTGCCATCAGTGAGTTGCCTCATAACTATGGCTACACCTTC. Its translation is CAISELPHNYGYTF.

The rearrangement uses TRBV18 and TRBJ1-5, with D unclear. Germline CDR1 reads KGHSH; CDR2 reads LQKENI. This CDR3 has 16 residues. Trimming cost V 2 bases and J 1 base, with 12 bases left between them. CDR3 DNA: TGTGCCAGCTCACCAAGTCTTGCAGGAAGCAATCAGCCCCAGCATTTT. It is translated as CASSPSLAGSNQPQHF.

The chain links TRBV27 to TRBJ1-6, with D tentatively TRBD1 (5 bases). Germline V gene data show CDR1 as MNHEY and CDR2 as SMNVEV (reference sequence). V lost 5 bases, J lost 7 bases, and 15 bases lay in between. The CDR3 is made up of 15 amino acids. The CDR3 DNA reads TGTGCCAGCAGTGCATGGGACGGTCCGAATTCACCCCTCCACTTT. Amino acids: CASSAWDGPNSPLHF.

The rearrangement links TRBV11-3 to TRBJ2-1; D possibly corresponds to TRBD1 (5 bases). CDR3 size: 18 residues. V was cut by 0 bases and J by 5 bases, with 20 bases left in between. Germline V lookup: CDR1 SGHNT, CDR2 YENEEA. In DNA, the CDR3 is TGTGCCAGCAGCTTAGAGGTAGCAGGCAGGGCGACGAACAATGAGCAGTTCTTC. Protein: CASSLEVAGRATNNEQFF.

The J gene is TRBJ2-1, the V gene TRBV27; D ambiguous. This CDR3 spans 13 amino acids. CDR1 MNHEY and CDR2 SMNVEV come from the germline V gene (reference sequence). Trimming removed 4 bases from V and 4 bases from J, with 8 bases in between. The CDR3 here is CASSSSEYNEQFF. The CDR3 DNA sequence: TGTGCCAGCAGTTCATCGGAATACAATGAGCAGTTCTTC.